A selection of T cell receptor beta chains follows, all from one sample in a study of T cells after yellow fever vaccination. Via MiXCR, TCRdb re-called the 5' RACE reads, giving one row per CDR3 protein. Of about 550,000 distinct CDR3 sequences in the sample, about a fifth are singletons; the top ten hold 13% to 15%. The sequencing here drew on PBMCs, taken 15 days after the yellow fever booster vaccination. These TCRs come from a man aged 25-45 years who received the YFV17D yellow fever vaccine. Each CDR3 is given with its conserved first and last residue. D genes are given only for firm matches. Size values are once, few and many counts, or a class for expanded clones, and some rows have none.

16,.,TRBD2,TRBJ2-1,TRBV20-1,CSARGWGGRSYNEQFF,TGCAGTGCTAGAGGATGGGGAGGGAGGTCCTACAATGAGCAGTTCTTC
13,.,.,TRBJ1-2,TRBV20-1,CSARRTAKRGYTF,TGCAGTGCTAGACGGACGGCAAAACGTGGCTACACCTTC
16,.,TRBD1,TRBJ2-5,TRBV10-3,CAISARSGGQQETQYF,TGTGCCATCAGTGCCCGATCAGGGGGACAGCAAGAGACCCAGTACTTC
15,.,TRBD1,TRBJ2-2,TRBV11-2,CASSPDRVGPGELFF,TGTGCCAGCAGCCCCGACAGGGTGGGACCCGGGGAGCTGTTTTTT
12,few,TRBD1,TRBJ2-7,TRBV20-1,CSPGQGKDEQYF,TGCAGTCCTGGACAGGGAAAGGACGAGCAGTACTTC
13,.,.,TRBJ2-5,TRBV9,CASSVGEGETQYF,TGTGCCAGCAGCGTAGGGGAAGGGGAGACCCAGTACTTC
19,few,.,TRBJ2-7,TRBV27,CASSLLPSYPPGKTAEQYF,TGTGCCAGCAGTTTATTGCCCTCGTACCCCCCGGGTAAAACGGCCGAGCAGTACTTC
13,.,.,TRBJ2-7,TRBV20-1,CSASTPDTYEQYF,TGCAGTGCTAGTACCCCGGATACCTACGAGCAGTACTTC
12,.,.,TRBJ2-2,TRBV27,CASGTVTGELFF,TGTGCCAGCGGGACGGTCACCGGGGAGCTGTTTTTT
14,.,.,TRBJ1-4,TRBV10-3,CAISESRGKEKLFF,TGTGCCATCAGTGAGTCAAGGGGAAAAGAAAAACTGTTTTTT
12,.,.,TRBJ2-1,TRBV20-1,CSATPGFHEQFF,TGCAGTGCTACCCCGGGGTTCCATGAGCAGTTCTTC
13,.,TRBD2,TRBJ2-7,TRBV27,CASAGTSRYEQYF,TGTGCCAGCGCAGGGACTAGTCGGTACGAGCAGTACTTC
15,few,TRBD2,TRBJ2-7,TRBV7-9,CASSLAAGGDYEQYF,TGTGCCAGCAGCTTAGCTGCGGGAGGAGACTACGAGCAGTACTTC
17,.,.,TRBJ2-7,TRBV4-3,CASSQVAGLTKGYEQYF,TGCGCCAGCAGCCAAGTCGCGGGACTGACGAAAGGCTACGAGCAGTACTTC
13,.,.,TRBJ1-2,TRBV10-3,CAISEIGGYGYTF,TGTGCCATCAGTGAGATTGGTGGCTATGGCTACACCTTC
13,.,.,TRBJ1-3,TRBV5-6,CASKRFSGNTIYF,TGTGCCAGCAAGCGGTTCTCTGGAAACACCATATATTTT
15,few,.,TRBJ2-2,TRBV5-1,CASSSDLTIGGELFF,TGCGCCAGCAGCTCGGACCTGACAATTGGCGGGGAGCTGTTTTTT
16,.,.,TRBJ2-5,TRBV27,CASTSVFRETQETQYF,TGTGCCAGCACCTCTGTATTCCGGGAGACACAAGAGACCCAGTACTTC